This entry is about one T cell receptor (beta chain). Its antigen is not identified. Trimming took 6 bases from V and 7 from J, leaving 16 bases between them. Germline values: CDR1 MNHNY, CDR2 SVGAGI (reference sequence). The CDR3 contains 13 residues. This sample was included in a study of T cells in narcolepsy. Overall study: Donors had narcolepsy type 1 or type 2, or were healthy controls. Findings and limits, study-wide: Reportedly, autoreactive clonotypes were serially detected in patients' blood but not controls'. Some memory CD4+ repertoires had no autoreactive clone sequences. HCRT-specific and TRIB2-specific autoreactive clonotypes appeared among same-patient CSF and blood CD4+ clonotypes.

Profiling relied on immunoSEQ multiplex PCR, and the TCRdb table lists in-frame clones only, not all of them. The repertoire consists of over 25,000 clones, with 70% to 85% occurring once and the leading ten covering around 0.99%. The receptor was isolated from a human donor in good health. Sequenced material: memory (CD45RA-) CD4+ T cells from blood. J is TRBJ2-7 and V is TRBV6-6; D may match TRBD1 or TRBD2 (5 bases each). The CDR3 DNA reads TGTGCCAGCAGCGAGGGGACCCGGAGGGAGCAGTACTTC. It yields the protein CASSEGTRREQYF.